One and the same sample provided the 11 T cell receptor beta chains below, sequenced in a study of cytomegalovirus exposure and HLA in healthy donors. The PCR employed 60 Vbeta primers together with 13 Jbeta primers. The repertoire was sequenced with immunoSEQ multiplex PCR; TCRdb's copy has only in-frame clones and lacks some. This sample has 95,000 to 150,000 clones, with 70% to 85% found just once. What was sequenced was PBMCs. These receptors all stem from a human donor in good health.

Only a few counts were recorded for this clone. The J gene is TRBJ2-1, the V gene TRBV7-9; TRBD2 aligns across 8 bases. The V gene's germline CDR1 is SEHNR and CDR2 FQNEAQ (reference sequence). The V segment lost 3 bases and the J segment 8 bases; nucleotides outside the gene matches: 12. This CDR3 has 16 amino acids. The CDR3 DNA sequence: TGTGCCAGCAGCTTGGGGAGGCGGGAGGAGTTCTATGAGCAGTTCTTC. Protein sequence: CASSLGRREEFYEQFF.

The chain couples TRBV11-3 to TRBJ2-1; 10 bases agree with TRBD1. V gave up 6 bases and J gave up 4 bases; unmatched junction bases: 6. Germline assignment: CDR1 SGHNT and CDR2 YENEEA. The CDR3 length is 15 residues. The CDR3 loop reads CASSGTGALYNEQFF. CDR3 nucleotides: TGTGCCAGCAGTGGGACAGGGGCCTTATACAATGAGCAGTTCTTC. The full variable domain, its missing parts supplied by reference TRBV11-3 and TRBJ2-1, is EAGVVQSPRYKIIEKKQPVAFWCNPISGHNTLYWYLQNLGQGPELLIRYENEEAVDDSQLPKDRFSAERLKGVDSTLKIQPAELGDSAVYLCASSGTGALYNEQFFGPGTRLTVL.

The CDR3 region is CASRPDRTGGELFF. CDR3 DNA: TGCGCCAGCAGACCGGACAGAACGGGCGGGGAGCTGTTTTTT. The chain recombines TRBV5-1 with TRBJ2-2; tentatively, D is TRBD1 (6 bases). Germline CDR1 and CDR2: SGHRS and YFSETQ. Trimming took 5 bases from V and 7 from J, leaving 15 bases between them. The CDR3 is made up of 14 amino acids.

The chain uses TRBV9 and TRBJ1-1; 10 bases match TRBD1. CDR1 and CDR2 (germline): SGDLS, YYNGEE. With 0 bases clipped from V and 4 bases from J, the junction kept 3 bases outside the gene matches. The CDR3 contains 15 residues. The chain's CDR3 is CASSVDGTGATEAFF. Here the CDR3 DNA reads TGTGCCAGCAGCGTAGACGGGACAGGGGCCACTGAAGCTTTCTTT.

The genes are TRBV7-2 and TRBJ1-1; 8 nucleotides align to TRBD1. CDR3 length: 15 amino acids. V lost 4 bases and J lost 0; bases outside the gene matches: 4. Germline V gene sequence: CDR1 SGHTA, CDR2 FQGNSA. In DNA, the CDR3 is TGTGCCAGCAGCTCTCAGACAGGGGTGAACACTGAAGCTTTCTTT. Translating gives CASSSQTGVNTEAFF.

This clone appeared a few times. The V call is TRBV6-1, the J call TRBJ2-1; 8 bases fit TRBD2. V dropped 2 bases and J dropped 5; count of bases not matched to a gene: 8. In germline, CDR1 is MNHNS, CDR2 SASEGT. This CDR3 has 16 residues. The CDR3 here is CASSEWRAGVNNEQFF. The CDR3 DNA reads TGTGCCAGCAGTGAATGGAGAGCGGGAGTCAACAATGAGCAGTTCTTC.

The rearrangement joins TRBV25-1 to TRBJ2-1; 9 bases match TRBD2. The V gene's germline CDR1 is MGHDK and CDR2 SYGVNS. The CDR3 extends over 15 amino acids. V trimming: 5 bases; J trimming: 6 bases; junction bases outside the gene matches: 8. This CDR3 reads CASSSSGRFGNEQFF. The CDR3 DNA reads as TGTGCCAGCAGTTCCAGCGGGAGGTTCGGCAATGAGCAGTTCTTC.

The chain carries TRBV10-1 and TRBJ2-7; possibly TRBD1 for D (7 bases). CDR3 length equals 14 residues. Germline V gene sequence: CDR1 WNHNN, CDR2 SYGVQD (reference sequence). V lost 6 bases and J lost 3, with 15 bases in between. CDR3: CASRPEGAHYEQYF. In nucleotides, the CDR3 is TGCGCCAGCAGGCCGGAGGGGGCCCACTACGAGCAGTACTTC.

The V call is TRBV28, the J call TRBJ1-4; D is possibly TRBD1 (5 bases). The V gene's germline CDR1 is MDHEN and CDR2 SYDVKM. Trimming took off 1 base at V and 0 bases at J, with 18 bases between the two ends. The CDR3 totals 19 residues. CDR3 in DNA: TGTGCCAGCAGTTTATATCTCCGCCGGGGGGATTCAACTAATGAAAAACTGTTTTTT. Translation: CASSLYLRRGDSTNEKLFF.

The rearrangement joins TRBV30 to TRBJ1-1, with D possibly being TRBD1 (5 bases). Germline assignment: CDR1 GTSNPN and CDR2 SVGIG (reference sequence). V lost 0 bases and J 5 bases, leaving 19 bases between the germline ends. The CDR3 length is 16 residues. CDR3 sequence (DNA): TGTGCCTGGAGTGTACTCCAGGGCACTTCAGGGACTGAAGCTTTCTTT. Its translation is CAWSVLQGTSGTEAFF.

The genes are TRBV19 and TRBJ2-1, with 7 bases identical to TRBD1. This CDR3 region has 18 residues. The germline V gene has CDR1 LNHDA and CDR2 SQIVND (reference sequence). With V trimmed by 2 bases and J by 1 base, 11 bases remained unmatched. CDR3 sequence: CASSIFLVGTASYNEQFF. The CDR3 DNA is TGTGCCAGTAGTATATTTTTAGTGGGGACAGCATCCTACAATGAGCAGTTCTTC.